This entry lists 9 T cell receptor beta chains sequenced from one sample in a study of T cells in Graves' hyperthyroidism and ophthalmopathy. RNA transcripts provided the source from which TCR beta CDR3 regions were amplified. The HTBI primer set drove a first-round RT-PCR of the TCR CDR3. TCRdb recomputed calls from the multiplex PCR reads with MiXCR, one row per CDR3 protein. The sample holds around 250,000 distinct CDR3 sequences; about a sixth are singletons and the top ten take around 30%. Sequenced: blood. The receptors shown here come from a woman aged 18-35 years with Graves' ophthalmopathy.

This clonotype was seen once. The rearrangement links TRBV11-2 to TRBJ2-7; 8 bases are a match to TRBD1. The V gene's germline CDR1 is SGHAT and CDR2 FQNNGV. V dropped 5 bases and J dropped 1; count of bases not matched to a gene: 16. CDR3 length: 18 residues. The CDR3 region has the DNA TGTGCCAGCAGCCCCCAACCTTCGACAGGGGCCGGATCCTACGAGCAGTACTTC. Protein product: CASSPQPSTGAGSYEQYF.

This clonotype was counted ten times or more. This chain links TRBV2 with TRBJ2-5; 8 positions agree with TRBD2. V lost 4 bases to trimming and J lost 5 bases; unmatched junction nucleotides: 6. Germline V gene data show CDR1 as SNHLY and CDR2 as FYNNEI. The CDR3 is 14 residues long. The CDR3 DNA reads TGTGCCAGCAGTGTTTCGGGGGGGCTTGAGACCCAGTACTTC. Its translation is CASSVSGGLETQYF.

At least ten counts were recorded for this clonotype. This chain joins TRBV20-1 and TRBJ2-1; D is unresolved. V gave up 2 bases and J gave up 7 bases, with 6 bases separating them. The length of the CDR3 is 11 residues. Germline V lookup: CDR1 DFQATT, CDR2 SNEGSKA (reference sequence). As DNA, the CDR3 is TGCAGTGCTAGACCGGAGAATGAGCAGTTCTTC. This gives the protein CSARPENEQFF.

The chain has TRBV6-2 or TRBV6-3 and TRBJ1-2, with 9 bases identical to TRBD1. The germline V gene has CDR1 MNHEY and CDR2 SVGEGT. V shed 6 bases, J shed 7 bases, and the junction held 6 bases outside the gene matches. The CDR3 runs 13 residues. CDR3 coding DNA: TGTGCCAGCAGAAACAGGGGGCGCGGTGGCTACACCTTC. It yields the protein CASRNRGRGGYTF.

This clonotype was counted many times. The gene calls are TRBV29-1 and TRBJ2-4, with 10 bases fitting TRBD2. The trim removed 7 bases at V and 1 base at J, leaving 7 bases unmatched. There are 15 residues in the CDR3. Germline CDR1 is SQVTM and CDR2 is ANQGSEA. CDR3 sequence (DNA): TGCAGCGGCGCCGATAGCGGGGGGGCCAAAAACATTCAGTACTTC. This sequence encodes CSGADSGGAKNIQYF.

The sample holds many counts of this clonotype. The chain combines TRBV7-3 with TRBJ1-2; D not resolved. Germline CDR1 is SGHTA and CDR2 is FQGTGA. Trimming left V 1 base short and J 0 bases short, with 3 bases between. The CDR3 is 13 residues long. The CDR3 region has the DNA TGTGCCAGCAGCTTAAATCCTAACTATGGCTACACCTTC. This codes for CASSLNPNYGYTF.

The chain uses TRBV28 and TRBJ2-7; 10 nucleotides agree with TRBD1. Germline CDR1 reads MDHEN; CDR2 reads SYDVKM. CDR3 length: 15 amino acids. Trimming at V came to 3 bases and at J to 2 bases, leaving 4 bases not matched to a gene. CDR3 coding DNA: TGTGCCAGCAGTTTGGGACAGGGGACCCCCTACGAGCAGTACTTC. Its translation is CASSLGQGTPYEQYF.

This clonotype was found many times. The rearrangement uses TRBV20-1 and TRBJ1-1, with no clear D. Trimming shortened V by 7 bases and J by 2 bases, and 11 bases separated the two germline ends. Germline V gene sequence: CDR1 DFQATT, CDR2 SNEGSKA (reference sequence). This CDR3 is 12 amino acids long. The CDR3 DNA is TGCAGTGTTGTTGGGTATAACACTGAAGCTTTCTTT. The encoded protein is CSVVGYNTEAFF.

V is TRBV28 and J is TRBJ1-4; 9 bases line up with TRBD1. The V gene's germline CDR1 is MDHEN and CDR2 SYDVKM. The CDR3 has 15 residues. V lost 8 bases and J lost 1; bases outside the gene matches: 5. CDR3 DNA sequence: TGTGCCAGCCGTGGACAGGGGCTAACTAATGAAAAACTGTTTTTT. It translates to CASRGQGLTNEKLFF. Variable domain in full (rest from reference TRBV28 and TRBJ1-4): DVKVTQSSRYLVKRTGEKVFLECVQDMDHENMFWYRQDPGLGLRLIYFSYDVKMKEKGDIPEGYSVSREKKERFSLILESASTNQTSMYLCASRGQGLTNEKLFFGSGTQLSVL.